The present T cell receptor beta chain was sequenced within a study of T cells after posttransplantation cyclophosphamide. Study results and limitations: After PTCy, TRB diversity resembled that of CNI/methotrexate controls. Skin or GI-infiltrating T cells shared few TRB sequences with blood. Later blood repertoires were often dominated by clones from the donor CD8+ memory compartment.

Sequencing used immunoSEQ multiplex PCR; TCRdb keeps in-frame clones, though not all of them. The sample contains 5,500 to 7,500 clones, approximately 90% of which appear only once. Busulfan-fludarabine conditioning, marrow transplant, and cyclophosphamide on days +3 and +4 were administered. V shed 2 bases and J shed 7 bases, with 21 bases lying between them. The germline V gene encodes CDR1 MGHRA and CDR2 YSYEKL. CDR3 length: 17 residues. As for this clone: Its specificity is unknown.

The material was CD8+ T cells sorted from blood, obtained after allogeneic stem cell transplant with posttransplant cyclophosphamide. The chain has TRBV4-1 and TRBJ2-1; possible D gene TRBD2, 6 bases. The TCR was taken from a male patient aged 55 to 70 who received an allogeneic stem cell transplant from a related donor and was CMV-positive. T cells may partly derive from the graft donor. Here the CDR3 DNA reads TGCGCCAGCAGCCAACCGGTCGGGGGTGGAGGGGAGAATGAGCAGTTCTTC. It is translated as CASSQPVGGGGENEQFF.